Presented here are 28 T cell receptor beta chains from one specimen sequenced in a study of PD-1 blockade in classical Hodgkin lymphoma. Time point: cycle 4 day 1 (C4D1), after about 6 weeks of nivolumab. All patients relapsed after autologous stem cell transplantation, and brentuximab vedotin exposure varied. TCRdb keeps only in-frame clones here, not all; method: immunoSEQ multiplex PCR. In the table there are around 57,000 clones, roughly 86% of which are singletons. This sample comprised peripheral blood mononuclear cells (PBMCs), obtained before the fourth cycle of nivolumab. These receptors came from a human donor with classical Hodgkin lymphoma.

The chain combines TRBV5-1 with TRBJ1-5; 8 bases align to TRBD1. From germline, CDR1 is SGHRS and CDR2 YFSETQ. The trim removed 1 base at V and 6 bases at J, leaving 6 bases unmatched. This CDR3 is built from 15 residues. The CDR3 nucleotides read TGCGCCAGCAGCTTGACAGGGGGGGGCTGTCAGCCCCAGCATTTT. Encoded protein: CASSLTGGGCQPQHF.

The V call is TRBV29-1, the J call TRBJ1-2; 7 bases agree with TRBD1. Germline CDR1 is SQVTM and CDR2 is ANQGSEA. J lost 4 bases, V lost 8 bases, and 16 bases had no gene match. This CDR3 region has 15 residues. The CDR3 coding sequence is TGCAGCACTGACCCACCGACAGGGCCGAGCTATGGCTACACCTTC. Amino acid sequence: CSTDPPTGPSYGYTF.

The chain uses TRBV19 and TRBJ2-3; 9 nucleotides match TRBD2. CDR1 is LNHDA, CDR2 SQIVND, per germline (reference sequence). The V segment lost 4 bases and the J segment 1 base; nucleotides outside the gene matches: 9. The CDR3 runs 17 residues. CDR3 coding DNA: TGTGCCAGTAGTACTTCGCGGGGGGGGCGTCGCACAGATACGCAGTATTTT. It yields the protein CASSTSRGGRRTDTQYF.

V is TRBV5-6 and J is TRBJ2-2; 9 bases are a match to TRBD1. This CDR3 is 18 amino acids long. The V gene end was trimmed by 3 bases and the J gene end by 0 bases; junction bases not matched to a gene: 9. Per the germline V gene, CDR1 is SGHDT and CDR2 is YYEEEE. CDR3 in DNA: TGTGCCAGCAGCTGGACGGGACAGGGAGGTGCGAACACCGGGGAGCTGTTTTTT. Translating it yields CASSWTGQGGANTGELFF.

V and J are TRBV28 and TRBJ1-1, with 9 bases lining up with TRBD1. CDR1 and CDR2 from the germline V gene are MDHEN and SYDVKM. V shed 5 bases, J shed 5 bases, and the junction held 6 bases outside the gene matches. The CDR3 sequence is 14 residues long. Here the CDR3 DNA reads TGTGCCAGCAGTCCAGGACAGGGGAGAACTGAAGCTTTCTTT. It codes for CASSPGQGRTEAFF.

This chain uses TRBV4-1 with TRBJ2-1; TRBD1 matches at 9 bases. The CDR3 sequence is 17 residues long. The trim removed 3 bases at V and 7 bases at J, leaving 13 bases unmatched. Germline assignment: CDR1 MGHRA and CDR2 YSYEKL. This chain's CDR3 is CASSHHLGGGTGNEQFF. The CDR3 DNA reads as TGCGCCAGCAGCCACCATCTTGGGGGGGGGACAGGGAATGAGCAGTTCTTC.

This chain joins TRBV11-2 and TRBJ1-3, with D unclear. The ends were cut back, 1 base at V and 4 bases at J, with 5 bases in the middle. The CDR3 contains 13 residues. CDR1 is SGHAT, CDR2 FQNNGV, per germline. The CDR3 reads CASSLVAGNTIYF. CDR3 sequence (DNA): TGTGCCAGCAGCTTAGTGGCCGGAAACACCATATATTTT. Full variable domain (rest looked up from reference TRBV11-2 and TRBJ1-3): EAGVAQSPRYKIIEKRQSVAFWCNPISGHATLYWYQQILGQGPKLLIQFQNNGVVDDSQLPKDRFSAERLKGVDSTLKIQPAKLEDSAVYLCASSLVAGNTIYFGEGSWLTVV.

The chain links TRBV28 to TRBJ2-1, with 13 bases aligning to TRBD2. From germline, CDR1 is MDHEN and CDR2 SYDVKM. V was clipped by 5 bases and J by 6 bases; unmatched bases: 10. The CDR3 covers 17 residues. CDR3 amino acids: CASSPVRLAGGGNEQFF. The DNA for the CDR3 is TGTGCCAGCAGTCCGGTCAGACTAGCGGGGGGAGGCAATGAGCAGTTCTTC.

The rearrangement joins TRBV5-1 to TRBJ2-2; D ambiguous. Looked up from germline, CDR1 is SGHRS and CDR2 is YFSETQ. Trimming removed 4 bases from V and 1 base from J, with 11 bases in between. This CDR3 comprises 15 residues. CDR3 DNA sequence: TGCGCCAGCAGCGCCCGGACCAGGAACACCGGGGAGCTGTTTTTT. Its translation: CASSARTRNTGELFF.

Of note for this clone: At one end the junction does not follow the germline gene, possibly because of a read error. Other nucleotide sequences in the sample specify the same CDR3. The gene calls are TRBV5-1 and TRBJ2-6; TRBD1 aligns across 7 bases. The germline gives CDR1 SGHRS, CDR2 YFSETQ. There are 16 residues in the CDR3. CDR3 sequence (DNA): TGCGCCAGCAGCCACCGGACAGGTTCAGGGGCCAACGTCCTGACCTTC. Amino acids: CASSHRTGSGANVLTF.

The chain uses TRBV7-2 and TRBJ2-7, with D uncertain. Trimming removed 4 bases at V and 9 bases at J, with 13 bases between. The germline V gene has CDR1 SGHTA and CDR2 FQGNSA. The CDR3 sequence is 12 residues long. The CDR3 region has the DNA TGTGCCAGCAGCTCCCCTTGGAGTCGGCAGTACTTC. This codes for CASSSPWSRQYF.

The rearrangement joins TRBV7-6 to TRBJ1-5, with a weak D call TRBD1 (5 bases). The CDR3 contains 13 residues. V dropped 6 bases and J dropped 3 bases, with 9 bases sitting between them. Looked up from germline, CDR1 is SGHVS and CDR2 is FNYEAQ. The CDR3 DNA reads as TGTGCCAGCAGGGGGGTGGACAATCAGCCCCAGCATTTT. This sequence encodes CASRGVDNQPQHF.

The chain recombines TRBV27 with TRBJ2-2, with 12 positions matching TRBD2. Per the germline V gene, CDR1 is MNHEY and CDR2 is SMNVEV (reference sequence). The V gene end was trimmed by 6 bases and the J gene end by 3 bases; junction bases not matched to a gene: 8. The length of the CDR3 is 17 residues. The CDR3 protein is CASRRLAGVRDTGELFF. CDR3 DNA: TGTGCCAGCAGGAGACTAGCGGGAGTCAGGGACACCGGGGAGCTGTTTTTT.

CDR3 sequence (DNA): TGCGCCAGCAGCTTGGTCGGAGACAGGGGGCTTTCGTCCTCCTACGAGCAGTACTTC. Amino acids: CASSLVGDRGLSSSYEQYF. This chain uses TRBV5-1 with TRBJ2-7; 10 positions agree with TRBD1. The trim removed 0 bases at V and 0 bases at J, leaving 12 bases unmatched. CDR1 is SGHRS and CDR2 is YFSETQ in the germline V gene. The CDR3 spans 19 residues. The entire variable domain, with the rest obtained from reference TRBV5-1 and TRBJ2-7, is as follows: KAGVTQTPRYLIKTRGQQVTLSCSPISGHRSVSWYQQTPGQGLQFLFEYFSETQRNKGNFPGRFSGRQFSNSRSEMNVSTLELGDSALYLCASSLVGDRGLSSSYEQYFGPGTRLTVT.

In nucleotides, the CDR3 is TGCAGCGTTGCTTGGGACAGTAGCAATCAGCCCCAGCATTTT. This codes for CSVAWDSSNQPQHF. This sequence joins TRBV29-1 and TRBJ1-5; 7 bases are shared with TRBD1. V was pared by 4 bases and J by 0 bases, with 3 bases of the junction left unmatched. Germline assignment: CDR1 SQVTM and CDR2 ANQGSEA. The CDR3 is 14 amino acids.

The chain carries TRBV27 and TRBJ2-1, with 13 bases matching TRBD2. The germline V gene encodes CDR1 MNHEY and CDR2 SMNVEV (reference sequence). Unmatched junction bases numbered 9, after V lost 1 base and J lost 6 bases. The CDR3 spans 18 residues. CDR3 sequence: CASSLFGTSGNTGNEQFF. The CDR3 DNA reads TGTGCCAGCAGTTTATTTGGGACTAGCGGGAATACGGGCAATGAGCAGTTCTTC.

This chain's CDR3 is CAISEETPPTGGLLTNEKLFF. For the CDR3, the DNA is TGTGCCATCAGTGAGGAGACCCCACCGACAGGGGGGCTTTTAACTAATGAAAAACTGTTTTTT. The rearrangement joins TRBV10-3 to TRBJ1-4; 9 nucleotides match TRBD1. V lost 2 bases and J lost 1; bases outside the gene matches: 17. Germline CDR1 and CDR2: ENHRY and SYGVKD. This CDR3 spans 21 amino acids.

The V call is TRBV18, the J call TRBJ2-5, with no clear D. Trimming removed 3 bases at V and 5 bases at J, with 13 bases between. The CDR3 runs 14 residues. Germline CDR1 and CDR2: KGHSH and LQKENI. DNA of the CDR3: TGTGCCAGCTCACCCGGCCAGCTGGGGGAGACCCAGTACTTC. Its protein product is CASSPGQLGETQYF.

CDR3 DNA sequence: TGTGCCAGCGGGACGCGGGGATACAATGAGCAGTTCTTC. Translating it yields CASGTRGYNEQFF. The V call is TRBV7-2, the J call TRBJ2-1, with a tentative D call TRBD2 (6 bases). V was shortened by 8 bases and J by 4 bases, with 12 bases between the two germline ends. Germline assignment: CDR1 SGHTA and CDR2 FQGNSA. The CDR3 is made up of 13 amino acids.

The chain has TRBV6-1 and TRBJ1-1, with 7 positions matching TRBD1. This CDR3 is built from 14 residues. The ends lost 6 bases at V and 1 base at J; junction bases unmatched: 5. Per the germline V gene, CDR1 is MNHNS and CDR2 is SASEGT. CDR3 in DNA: TGTGCCAGCAGCAGGGGGACGCGGAACACTGAAGCTTTCTTT. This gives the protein CASSRGTRNTEAFF.

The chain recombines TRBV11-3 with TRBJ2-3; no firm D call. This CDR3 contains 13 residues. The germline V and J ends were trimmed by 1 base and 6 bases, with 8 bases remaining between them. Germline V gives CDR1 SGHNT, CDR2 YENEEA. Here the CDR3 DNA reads TGTGCCAGCAGCTTAGCCTTTGAGGATACGCAGTATTTT. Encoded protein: CASSLAFEDTQYF.

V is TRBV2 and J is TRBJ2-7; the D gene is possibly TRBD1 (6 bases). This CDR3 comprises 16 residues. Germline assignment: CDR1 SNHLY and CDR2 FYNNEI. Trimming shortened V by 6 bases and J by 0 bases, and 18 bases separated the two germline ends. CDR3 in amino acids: CASSAGQPQSSYEQYF. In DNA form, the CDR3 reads TGTGCCAGCAGCGCCGGACAGCCTCAGAGCTCCTACGAGCAGTACTTC.

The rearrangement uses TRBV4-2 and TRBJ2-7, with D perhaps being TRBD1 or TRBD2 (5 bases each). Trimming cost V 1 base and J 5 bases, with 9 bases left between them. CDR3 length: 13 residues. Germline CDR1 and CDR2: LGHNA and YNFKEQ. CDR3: CASSQVGDDEQYF. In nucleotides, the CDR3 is TGTGCCAGCAGCCAAGTGGGGGATGACGAGCAGTACTTC.

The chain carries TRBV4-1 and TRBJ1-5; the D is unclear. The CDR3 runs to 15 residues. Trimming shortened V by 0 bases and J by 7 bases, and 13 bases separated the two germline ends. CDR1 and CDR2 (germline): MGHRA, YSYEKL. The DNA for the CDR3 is TGCGCCAGCAGCCAAGAACCAGCCCGGGGACAGCCCCAGCATTTT. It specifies CASSQEPARGQPQHF.

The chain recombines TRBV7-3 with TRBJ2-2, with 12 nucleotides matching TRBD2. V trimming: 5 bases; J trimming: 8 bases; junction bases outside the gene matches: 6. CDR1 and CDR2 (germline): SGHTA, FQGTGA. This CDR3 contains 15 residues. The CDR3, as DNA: TGTGCCAGCAGCCCCGGACTAGCGGGACGGGGGGAGCTGTTTTTT. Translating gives CASSPGLAGRGELFF.

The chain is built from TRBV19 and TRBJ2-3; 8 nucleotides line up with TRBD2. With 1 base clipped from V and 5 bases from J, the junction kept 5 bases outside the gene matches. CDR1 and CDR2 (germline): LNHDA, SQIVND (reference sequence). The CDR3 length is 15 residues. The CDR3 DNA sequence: TGTGCCAGTAGTATAGGCGGGGGGCCGAGAGATACGCAGTATTTT. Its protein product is CASSIGGGPRDTQYF.

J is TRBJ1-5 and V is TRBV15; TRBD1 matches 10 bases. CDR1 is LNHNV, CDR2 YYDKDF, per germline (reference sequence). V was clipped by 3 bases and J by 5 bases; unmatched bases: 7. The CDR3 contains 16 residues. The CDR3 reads CATSRSRDRGDQPQHF. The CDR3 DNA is TGTGCCACCAGCAGGTCCCGGGACAGGGGTGATCAGCCCCAGCATTTT.

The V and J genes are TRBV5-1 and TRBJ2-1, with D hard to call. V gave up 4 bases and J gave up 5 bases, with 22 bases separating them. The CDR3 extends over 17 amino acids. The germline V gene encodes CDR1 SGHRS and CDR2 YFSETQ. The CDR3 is CASSPTTHLEIDNEQFF. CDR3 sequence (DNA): TGCGCCAGCAGCCCGACCACCCACCTTGAAATCGACAATGAGCAGTTCTTC.